This TCR beta chain was sequenced during a study of T cell responses to AZD1222 COVID-19 vaccine. Germline CDR1 reads SEHNR; CDR2 reads FQNEAQ (reference sequence). The CDR3 spans 13 residues. Trimming shortened V by 8 bases and J by 5 bases, and 12 bases separated the two germline ends. Measured with immunoSEQ multiplex PCR; TCRdb has only the in-frame clones, and not every one. Here the sample spans more than 95,000 clones, about nine tenths being singletons. Regarding the study as a whole: Mostly white British, mostly female donors; authors suggested clonal diversity may be underestimated. The breadth and depth of Spike-specific TCRs increased once two AZD1222 doses had been given.

Concerning this clone itself: The antigen is unknown.

J is TRBJ1-4 and V is TRBV7-9, with a tentative D call TRBD1 (5 bases). This receptor was obtained from an adult in good health. Source: peripheral blood, taken on day 0 of AZD1222 vaccination. CDR3 loop: CASEGGDNEKLFF. The CDR3 coding sequence is TGTGCCAGCGAAGGAGGGGACAATGAAAAACTGTTTTTT.